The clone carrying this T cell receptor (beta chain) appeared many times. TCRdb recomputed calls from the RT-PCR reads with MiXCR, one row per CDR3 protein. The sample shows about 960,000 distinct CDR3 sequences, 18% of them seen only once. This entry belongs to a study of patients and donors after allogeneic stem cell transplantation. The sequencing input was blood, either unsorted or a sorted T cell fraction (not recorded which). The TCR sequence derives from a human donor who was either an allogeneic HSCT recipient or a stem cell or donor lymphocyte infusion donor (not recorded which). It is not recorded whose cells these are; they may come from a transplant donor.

CDR3 bases: TGTGCCAGCAGCCGACAGGGAGGTGGCACTGAAGCTTTCTTT. It encodes CASSRQGGGTEAFF. The gene calls are TRBV7-6 and TRBJ1-1; 7 positions match TRBD1. V dropped 5 bases and J dropped 4; count of bases not matched to a gene: 7. CDR3 size: 14 residues. Per the germline V gene, CDR1 is SGHVS and CDR2 is FNYEAQ.